The TCR beta chain described here comes from a study of OX40 agonist ivuxolimab in advanced cancers. Assay: immunoSEQ multiplex PCR; the TCRdb copy retains only in-frame clones and omits some. This repertoire shows 65,000 to 85,000 clones, about 90% found once; its top ten account for less than 10%. Germline V gene sequence: CDR1 SGHDT, CDR2 YYEEEE. This CDR3 is 11 amino acids long. With 4 bases removed from V and 5 bases from J, the gap between germline ends came to 6 bases. Peripheral blood came from all dose cohorts at three timepoints. The origin of this receptor is an adult with an advanced solid tumor such as melanoma, head and neck, liver or kidney cancer. The genes are TRBV5-6 and TRBJ2-5; D not certain. The specimen comprised CD4+ or CD8+ T cells sorted from blood, sampled in a trial of the OX40 agonist ivuxolimab. The CDR3 region has the DNA TGTGCCAGCAGCATGGGGGAGACCCAGTACTTC. Amino acid sequence: CASSMGETQYF.